What follows describes a single T cell receptor (beta chain). The PCR employed 60 Vbeta primers together with 13 Jbeta primers. Measured with immunoSEQ multiplex PCR; TCRdb has only the in-frame clones, and not every one. Among some 200,000 clones listed, roughly 83% were seen once. The data are from a study of cytomegalovirus exposure and HLA in healthy donors. Germline CDR1 and CDR2: SGHDT and YYEEEE. The V and J ends lost 1 base and 6 bases respectively, with 5 bases between them. There are 12 residues in the CDR3. This TCR derives from a male donor in good health and CMV-seropositive. Source material: PBMCs. V is TRBV5-6 and J is TRBJ2-1; D is undetermined. Here the CDR3 reads CASSLSINEQFF. In DNA, the CDR3 is TGTGCCAGCAGCTTGTCCATCAATGAGCAGTTCTTC.